This TCR beta chain was captured by sequencing in a study of T cell repertoires in cytomegalovirus infection. Study summary: Public TCR beta signatures provided an indication of both CMV infection and a matching HLA type. Study observations and caveats: Individuals carrying CMV plus the relevant HLA were identified by cumulative frequency of public TCR beta families. Dominating the ex vivo response were TCR beta clonotypes that were CMV-specific and HLA-C-restricted.

Germline CDR1 SGHTA, CDR2 FQGNSA. With V trimmed by 5 bases and J by 4 bases, 9 bases remained unmatched. The CDR3 contains 15 residues. MiXCR, applied by TCRdb to the reads, yields one record per CDR3 protein. Altogether 150,000 to 200,000 distinct CDR3 sequences are present, 13% to 15% being singletons, with the ten largest covering over 20%. In regard to this clonotype: The antigen is unknown.

The TCR comes from a human donor in good health (CMV status not recorded). Some clones in this sample may be carry-over from other donors' samples. The chain uses TRBV7-2 and TRBJ1-2; 8 nucleotides match TRBD1. Source material: PBMCs. DNA for the CDR3: TGTGCCAGCAGCCTCCGGGACAGGTTCTTCTATGGCTACACCTTC. This translates into CASSLRDRFFYGYTF. The full variable domain, with the rest looked up from reference TRBV7-2 and TRBJ1-2, is GAGVSQSPSNKVTEKGKDVELRCDPISGHTALYWYRQSLGQGLEFLIYFQGNSAPDKSGLPSDRFSAERTGGSVSTLTIQRTQQEDSAVYLCASSLRDRFFYGYTFGSGTRLTVV.